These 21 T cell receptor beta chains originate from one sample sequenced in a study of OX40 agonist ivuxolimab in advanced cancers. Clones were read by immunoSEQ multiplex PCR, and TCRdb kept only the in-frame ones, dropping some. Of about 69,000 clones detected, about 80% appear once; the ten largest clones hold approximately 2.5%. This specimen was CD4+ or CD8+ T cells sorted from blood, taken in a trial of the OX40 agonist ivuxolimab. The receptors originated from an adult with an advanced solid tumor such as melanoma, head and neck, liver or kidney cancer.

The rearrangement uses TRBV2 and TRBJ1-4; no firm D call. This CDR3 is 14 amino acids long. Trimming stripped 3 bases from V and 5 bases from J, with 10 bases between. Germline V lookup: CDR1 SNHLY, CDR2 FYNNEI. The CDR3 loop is CASSEAGPNEKLFF. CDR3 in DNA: TGTGCCAGCAGTGAGGCAGGTCCCAATGAAAAACTGTTTTTT. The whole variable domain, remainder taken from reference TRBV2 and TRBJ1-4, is EPEVTQTPSHQVTQMGQEVILRCVPISNHLYFYWYRQILGQKVEFLVSFYNNEISEKSEIFDDQFSVERPDGSNFTLKIRSTKLEDSAMYFCASSEAGPNEKLFFGSGTQLSVL.

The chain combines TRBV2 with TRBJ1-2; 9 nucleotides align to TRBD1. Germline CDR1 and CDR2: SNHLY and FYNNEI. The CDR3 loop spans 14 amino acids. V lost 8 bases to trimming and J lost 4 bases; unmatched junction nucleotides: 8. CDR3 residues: CASGSGTGLYGYTF. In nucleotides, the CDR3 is TGTGCCAGCGGGTCCGGGACAGGGCTCTATGGCTACACCTTC.

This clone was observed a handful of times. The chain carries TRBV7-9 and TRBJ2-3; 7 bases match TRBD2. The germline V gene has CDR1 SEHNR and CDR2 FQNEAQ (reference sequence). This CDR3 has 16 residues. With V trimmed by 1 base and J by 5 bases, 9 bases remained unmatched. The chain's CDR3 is CASSLVERGGGDTQYF. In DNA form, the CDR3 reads TGTGCCAGCAGCTTAGTGGAGCGGGGCGGGGGAGATACGCAGTATTTT.

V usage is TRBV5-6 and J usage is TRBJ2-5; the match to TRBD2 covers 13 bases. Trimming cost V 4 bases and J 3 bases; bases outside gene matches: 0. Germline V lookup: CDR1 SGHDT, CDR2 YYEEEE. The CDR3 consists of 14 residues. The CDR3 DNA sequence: TGTGCCAGCAGCGGGACTAGCGGGAAAGAGACCCAGTACTTC. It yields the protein CASSGTSGKETQYF.

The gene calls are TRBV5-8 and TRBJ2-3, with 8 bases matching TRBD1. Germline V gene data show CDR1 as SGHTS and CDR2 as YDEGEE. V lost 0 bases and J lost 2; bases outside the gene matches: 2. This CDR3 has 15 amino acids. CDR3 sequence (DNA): TGTGCCAGCAGCTTGGGCAGGGGGCCCACAGATACGCAGTATTTT. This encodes CASSLGRGPTDTQYF.

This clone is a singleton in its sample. The CDR3 DNA is TGTGCCAGCTCACAAATGGCGGGAGGCCCCTACGAGCAGTACTTC. This encodes CASSQMAGGPYEQYF. The chain has TRBV18 and TRBJ2-7, with 8 bases identical to TRBD2. The CDR3 is 15 amino acids. Germline CDR1 and CDR2: KGHSH and LQKENI. The J segment lost 2 bases and the V segment lost 4 bases, leaving 7 bases of the junction unmatched.

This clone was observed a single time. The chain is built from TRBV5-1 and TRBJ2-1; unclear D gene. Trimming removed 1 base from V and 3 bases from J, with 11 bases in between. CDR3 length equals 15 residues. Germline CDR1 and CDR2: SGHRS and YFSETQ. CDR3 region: CASSLSGSDYNEQFF. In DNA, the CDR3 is TGCGCCAGCAGCTTGAGTGGGTCAGACTACAATGAGCAGTTCTTC.

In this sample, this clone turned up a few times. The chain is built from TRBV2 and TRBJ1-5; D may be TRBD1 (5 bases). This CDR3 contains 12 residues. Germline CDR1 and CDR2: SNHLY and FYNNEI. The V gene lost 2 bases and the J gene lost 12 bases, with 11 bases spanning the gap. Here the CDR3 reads CASSETAGNQHF. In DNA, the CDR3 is TGTGCCAGCAGTGAAACGGCAGGGAACCAGCATTTT.

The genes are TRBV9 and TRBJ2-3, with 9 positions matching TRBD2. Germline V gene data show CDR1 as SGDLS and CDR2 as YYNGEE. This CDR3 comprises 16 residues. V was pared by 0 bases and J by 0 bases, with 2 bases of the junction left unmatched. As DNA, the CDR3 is TGTGCCAGCAGCGTAGCTAGCGGGGTTAGCACAGATACGCAGTATTTT. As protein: CASSVASGVSTDTQYF.

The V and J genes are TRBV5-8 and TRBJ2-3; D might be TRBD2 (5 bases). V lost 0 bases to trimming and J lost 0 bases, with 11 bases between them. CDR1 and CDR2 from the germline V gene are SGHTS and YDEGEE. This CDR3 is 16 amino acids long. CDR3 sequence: CASSLGVRGSTDTQYF. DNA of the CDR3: TGTGCCAGCAGCTTGGGCGTACGGGGTAGCACAGATACGCAGTATTTT. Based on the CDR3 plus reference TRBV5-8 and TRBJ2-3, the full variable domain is EAGVTQSPTHLIKTRGQQATLRCSPISGHTSVYWYQQALGLGLQFLLWYDEGEERNRGNFPPRFSGRQFPNYSSELNVNALELEDSALYLCASSLGVRGSTDTQYFGPGTRLTVL.

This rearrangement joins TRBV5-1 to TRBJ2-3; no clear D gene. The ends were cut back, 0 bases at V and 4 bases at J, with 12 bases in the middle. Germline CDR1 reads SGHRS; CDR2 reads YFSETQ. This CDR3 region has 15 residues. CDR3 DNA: TGCGCCAGCAGCTTGGCCCGGTTAGACCCAGATACGCAGTATTTT. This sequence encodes CASSLARLDPDTQYF.

DNA of the CDR3: TGTGCCAGCGAGACTAGCGCAAGCTCCTACGAGCAGTACTTC. This codes for CASETSASSYEQYF. The chain links TRBV6-1 to TRBJ2-7; 8 bases line up with TRBD2. Germline-derived CDR1 and CDR2 are MNHNS and SASEGT. This CDR3 has 14 residues. With 8 bases clipped from V and 0 bases from J, the junction kept 6 bases outside the gene matches.

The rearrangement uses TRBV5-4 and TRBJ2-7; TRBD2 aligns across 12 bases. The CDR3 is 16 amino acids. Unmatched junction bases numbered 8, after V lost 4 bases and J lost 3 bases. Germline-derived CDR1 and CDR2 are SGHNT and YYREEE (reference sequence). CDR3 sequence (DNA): TGTGCCAGCAGCCACCCTAGCGGGAGGGGAGGCTACGAGCAGTACTTC. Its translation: CASSHPSGRGGYEQYF. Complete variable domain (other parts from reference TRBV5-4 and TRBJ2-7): ETGVTQSPTHLIKTRGQQVTLRCSSQSGHNTVSWYQQALGQGPQFIFQYYREEENGRGNFPPRFSGLQFPNYSSELNVNALELDDSALYLCASSHPSGRGGYEQYFGPGTRLTVT.

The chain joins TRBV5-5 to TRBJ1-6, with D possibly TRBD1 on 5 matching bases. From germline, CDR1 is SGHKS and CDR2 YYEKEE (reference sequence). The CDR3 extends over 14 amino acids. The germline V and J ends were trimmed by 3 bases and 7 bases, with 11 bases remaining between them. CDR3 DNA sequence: TGTGCCAGCAGCTCGTGGGACGGAAATTCACCCCTCCACTTT. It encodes CASSSWDGNSPLHF.

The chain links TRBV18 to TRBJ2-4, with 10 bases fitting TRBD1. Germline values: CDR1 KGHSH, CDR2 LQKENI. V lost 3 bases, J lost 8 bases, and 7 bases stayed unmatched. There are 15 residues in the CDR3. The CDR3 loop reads CASSPTGQGGHIQYF. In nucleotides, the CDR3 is TGTGCCAGCTCACCTACCGGACAGGGGGGGCACATTCAGTACTTC.

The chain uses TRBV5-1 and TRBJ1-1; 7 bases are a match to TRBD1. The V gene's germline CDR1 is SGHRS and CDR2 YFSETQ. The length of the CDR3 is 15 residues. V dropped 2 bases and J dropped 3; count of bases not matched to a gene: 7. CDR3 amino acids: CASSLYRGGDTEAFF. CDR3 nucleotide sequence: TGCGCCAGCAGCTTATACAGGGGTGGCGACACTGAAGCTTTCTTT.

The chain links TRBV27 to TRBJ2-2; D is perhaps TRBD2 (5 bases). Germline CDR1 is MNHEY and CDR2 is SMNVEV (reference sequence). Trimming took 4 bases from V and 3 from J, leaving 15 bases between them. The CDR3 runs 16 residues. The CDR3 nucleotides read TGTGCCAGCAGTTCCGGAGGATTGGCTTACACCGGGGAGCTGTTTTTT. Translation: CASSSGGLAYTGELFF.

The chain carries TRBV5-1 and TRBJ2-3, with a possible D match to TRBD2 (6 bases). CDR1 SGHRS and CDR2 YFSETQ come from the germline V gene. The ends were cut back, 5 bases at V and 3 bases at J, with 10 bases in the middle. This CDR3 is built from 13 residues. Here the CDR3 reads CASRAEGTDTQYF. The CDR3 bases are TGCGCCAGCAGAGCGGAGGGAACAGATACGCAGTATTTT.

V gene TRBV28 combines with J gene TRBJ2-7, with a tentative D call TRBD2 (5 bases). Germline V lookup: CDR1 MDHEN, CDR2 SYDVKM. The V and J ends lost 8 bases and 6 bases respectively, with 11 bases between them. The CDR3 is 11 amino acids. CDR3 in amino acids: CASEAGAEQYF. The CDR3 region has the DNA TGTGCCAGCGAGGCGGGCGCCGAGCAGTACTTC.

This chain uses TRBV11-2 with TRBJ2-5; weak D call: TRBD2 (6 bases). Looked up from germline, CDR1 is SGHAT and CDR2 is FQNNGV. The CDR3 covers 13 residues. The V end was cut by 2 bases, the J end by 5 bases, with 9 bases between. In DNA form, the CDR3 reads TGTGCCAGCAGCTTAAGACTAGAGGAGACCCAGTACTTC. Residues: CASSLRLEETQYF.

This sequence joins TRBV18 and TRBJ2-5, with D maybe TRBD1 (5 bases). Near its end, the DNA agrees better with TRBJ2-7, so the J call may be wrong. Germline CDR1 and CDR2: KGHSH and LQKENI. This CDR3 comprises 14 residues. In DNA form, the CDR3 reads TGTGCCAGCTCACCCCGGCAGGGCACCTACGAGCAGTACTTC. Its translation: CASSPRQGTYEQYF.